The rows below give T cell receptor beta chains drawn from one sample of a study of blood T cell repertoires in COVID-19. TCRdb's copy holds only in-frame clones and misses some; the assay was immunoSEQ multiplex PCR. The sample consists of 170,000 or so clones, around three quarters of them appearing once. Sequenced: peripheral blood. These receptors were collected from a man between 70 and 80 years old with active or convalescent COVID-19. Each CDR3 is given with its conserved first and last residue. A D gene is named only where the DNA matches it firmly. Size tells how often a clone was seen (once, few, many) or the class of an expanded clone, and some rows leave it out.

>TRBV30|once|TRBJ1-1|-|12
TGTGCCTGGACTCGTAGGGGAGGAGAAGCTTTCTTT
CAWTRRGGEAFF
>TRBV5-6|-|TRBJ1-2|-|16
TGTGCCAGCAGCTTGGGACAGGCCCTTGCCGGGGGGGGCTACACCTTC
CASSLGQALAGGGYTF
>TRBV5-1|-|TRBJ1-1|TRBD1|13
TGCGCCAGCAGCTTGCCTCAGGGGGCTTGGGCTTTCTTT
CASSLPQGAWAFF
>TRBV6-5|-|TRBJ1-1|-|14
TGTGCCAGCAGTCCTCGGGAGGGGGTCACTGAAGCTTTCTTT
CASSPREGVTEAFF
>TRBV2|-|TRBJ1-3|-|17
TGTGCCAGCACCCAAGAGGATCACAGGTTGGCAGGAAACACCATATATTTT
CASTQEDHRLAGNTIYF
>TRBV3-1/TRBV3-2|-|TRBJ2-7|-|14
TGTGCCAGCAGCCAAAGTATAGGGGCCTACGAGCAGTACTTC
CASSQSIGAYEQYF
>TRBV7-8|-|TRBJ1-2|-|14
TGTGCCAGCAGCTTAGGGCAGGACAGAAGGGGCTACACCTTC
CASSLGQDRRGYTF
>TRBV2|few|TRBJ1-1|TRBD1|14
TGTGCCAGCATGTACGTGACAGGGAGCACTGAAGCTTTCTTT
CASMYVTGSTEAFF
>TRBV7-6|-|TRBJ2-1|TRBD2|16
TGTGCCAGCAGCTTAGCAGCGGTAGCGGGGGGGATTGAGCAGTTCTTC
CASSLAAVAGGIEQFF
>TRBV7-6|-|TRBJ2-2|TRBD1|20
TGTGCCAGCAGCTTAGCGTTCGAAGTTAGGGACAGGGAAAGGACCGGGGAGCTGTTTTTT
CASSLAFEVRDRERTGELFF
>TRBV6-5|-|TRBJ1-3|-|14
TGTGCCAGCAGTTACGGGGCAGGGATAGACACCATATATTTT
CASSYGAGIDTIYF
>TRBV10-3|few|TRBJ2-1|TRBD2|14
TGTGCCATCAGTGGTCTAGCGGAATACAATGAGCAGTTCTTC
CAISGLAEYNEQFF